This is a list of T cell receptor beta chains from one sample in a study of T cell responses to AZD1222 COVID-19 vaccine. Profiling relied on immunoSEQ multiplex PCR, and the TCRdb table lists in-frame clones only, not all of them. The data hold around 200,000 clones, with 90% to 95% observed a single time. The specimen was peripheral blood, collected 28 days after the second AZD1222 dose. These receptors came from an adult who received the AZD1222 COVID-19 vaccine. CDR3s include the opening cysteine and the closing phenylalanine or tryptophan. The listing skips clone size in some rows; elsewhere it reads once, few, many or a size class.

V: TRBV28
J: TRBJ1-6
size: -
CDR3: CASSFGQEGLSYNSPLHF

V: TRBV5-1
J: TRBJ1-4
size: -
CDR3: CASSQTNLGANEKLFF

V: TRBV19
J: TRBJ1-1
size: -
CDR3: CASSIDQSFGTEAFF

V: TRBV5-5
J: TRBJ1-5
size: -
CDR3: CASSLALGNQPQHF

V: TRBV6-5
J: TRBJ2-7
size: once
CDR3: CASGTGAYEQYF

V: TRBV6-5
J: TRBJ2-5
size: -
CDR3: CASSYNGREETQYF

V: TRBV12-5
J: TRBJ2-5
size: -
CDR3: CASGFFYSPLAGPGQTQYF

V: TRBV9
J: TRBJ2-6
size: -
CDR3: CASSVYVSGANVLTF

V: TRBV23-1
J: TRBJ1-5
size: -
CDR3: CASSLRGQANQPQHF

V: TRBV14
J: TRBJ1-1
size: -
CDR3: CASSQDLGQGGVEAFF

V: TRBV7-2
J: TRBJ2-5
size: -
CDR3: CASSFAGEETQYF

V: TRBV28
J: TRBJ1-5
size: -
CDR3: CASSLQGLGFRTGDSNQPQHF

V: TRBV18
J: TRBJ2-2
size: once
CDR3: CASSWDVGELFF

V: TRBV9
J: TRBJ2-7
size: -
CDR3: CASSAASSSYEQYF

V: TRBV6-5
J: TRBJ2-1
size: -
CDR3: CASRRYGSGGDEQFF

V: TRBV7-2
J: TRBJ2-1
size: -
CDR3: CASSLPESSEQFF

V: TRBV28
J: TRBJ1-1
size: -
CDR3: CASSSGDTEAFF

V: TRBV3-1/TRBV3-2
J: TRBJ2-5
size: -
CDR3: CASSQDLGLAGVQETQYF

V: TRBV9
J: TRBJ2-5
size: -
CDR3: CASSARQGQQETQYF

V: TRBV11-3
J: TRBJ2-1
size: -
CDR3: CASSLGTEQFF

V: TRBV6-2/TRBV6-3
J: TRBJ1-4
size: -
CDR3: CASSPDRENEKLFF

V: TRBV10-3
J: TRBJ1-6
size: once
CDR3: CAISGTDRGVINSPLHF

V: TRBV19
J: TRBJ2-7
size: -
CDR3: CASSNRPSYEQYF

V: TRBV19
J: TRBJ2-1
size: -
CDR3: CASSMWDTNNEQFF

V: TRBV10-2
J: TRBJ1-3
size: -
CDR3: CASREDSGPGNTIYF

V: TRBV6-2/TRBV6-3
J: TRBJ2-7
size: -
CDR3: CASSYSPGGAQEQYF

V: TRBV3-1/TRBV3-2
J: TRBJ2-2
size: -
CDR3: CASSPRLNTGELFF

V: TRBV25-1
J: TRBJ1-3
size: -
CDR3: CASSPRTGTGNTIYF

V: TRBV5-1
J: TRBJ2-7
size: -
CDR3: CASSLYRQPTYEQYF

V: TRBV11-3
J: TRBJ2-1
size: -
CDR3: CASSIVWGQIMNEQFF

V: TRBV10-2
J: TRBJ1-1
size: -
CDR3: CASTDRGQRAFF

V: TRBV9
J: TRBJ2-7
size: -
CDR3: CASSVGVGSNYEQYF

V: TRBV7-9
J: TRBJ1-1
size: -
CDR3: CASSLDYMNTEAFF

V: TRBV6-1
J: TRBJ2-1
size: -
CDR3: CASSESDGGGHEQFF

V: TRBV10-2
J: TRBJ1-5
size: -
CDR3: CASREDRGFQPQHF

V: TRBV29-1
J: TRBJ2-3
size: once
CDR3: CSVEGPLEDTQYF

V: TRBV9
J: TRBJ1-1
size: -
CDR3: CASSRGLTRNTEAFF

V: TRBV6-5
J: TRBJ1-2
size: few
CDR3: CASSYDRGGGYTF

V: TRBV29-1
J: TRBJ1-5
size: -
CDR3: CSVEGRDTVPHQPQHF

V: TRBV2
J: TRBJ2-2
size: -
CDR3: CASSLDDTGELFF

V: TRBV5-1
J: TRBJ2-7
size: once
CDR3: CASSLAGQGAHEQYF

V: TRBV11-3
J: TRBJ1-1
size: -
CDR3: CASSLLAAGTEAFF

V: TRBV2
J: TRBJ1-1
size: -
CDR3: CASSAGGYTEAFF

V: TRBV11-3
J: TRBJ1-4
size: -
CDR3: CASSRRTGAGEKLFF

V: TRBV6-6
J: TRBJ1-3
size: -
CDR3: CASRLTGEGNTIYF

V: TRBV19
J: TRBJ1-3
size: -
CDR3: CASSMDRVVGNTIYF

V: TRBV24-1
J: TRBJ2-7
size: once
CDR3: CATSDLGTDMAEQYF

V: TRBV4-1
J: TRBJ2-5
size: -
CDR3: CASSQDVLGGRETQYF

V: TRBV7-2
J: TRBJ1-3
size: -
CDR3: CASSLGGFSGNTIYF

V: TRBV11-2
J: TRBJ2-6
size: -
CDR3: CASSYSDSGANVLTF

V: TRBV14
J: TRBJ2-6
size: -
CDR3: CASSQVWATGTGANVLTF

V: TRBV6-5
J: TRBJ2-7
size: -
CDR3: CASSYSATTVSYEQYF

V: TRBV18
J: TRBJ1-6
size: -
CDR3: CASSPPVASSPLHF

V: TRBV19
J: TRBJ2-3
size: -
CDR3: CASSIQAGVADTQYF

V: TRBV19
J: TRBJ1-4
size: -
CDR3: CASSIVATNEKLFF

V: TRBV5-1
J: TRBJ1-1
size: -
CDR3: CASSMDLENTEAFF

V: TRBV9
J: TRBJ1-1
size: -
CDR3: CASSVVGVGDTEAFF

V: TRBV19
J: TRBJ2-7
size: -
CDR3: CASSIMQGDSYEQYF

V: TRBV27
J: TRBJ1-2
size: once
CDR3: CASSFRKGGDYGYTF